The sequence of this T cell receptor (beta chain) was determined in a study of human T cells and chemical hapten exposure (dated by TCRdb to about 2021). With regard to the full study: For sensitization, 2% DPC in acetone was applied to a roughly 2 cm by roughly 2 cm area of upper inner arm skin. Patch testing on the upper back used Finn chambers containing 0.01% DPC, with scoring done after 6 days according to International Contact Dermatitis Research Group standards. This study followed changes in the peripheral blood TCR repertoire in vivo during primary and secondary sensitization of alopecia patients to the hapten diphenylcyclopropenone (DPC). Libraries were pooled for sequencing, and variation in per-sample TCR yields was attributed mainly to small differences in library volumes within the pool. About 28 alopecia patients gave blood for TCR sequencing at one to four time points (pre-sensitization, 2, 6 and 24 weeks). Throughout the approximately 25-week study period, patients were also given weekly therapeutic DPC doses on the scalp. The mostly female patient cohort included alopecia areata with under or over 50% scalp involvement, alopecia totalis and alopecia universalis. Blood was sampled from patients pre-sensitization (week 0) and at 2, 6 and about 24 weeks after DPC sensitization. Summary of the overall study and its limitations: Because all patients had alopecia, a presumed autoimmune disease, the immune response of the patients might differ from that of healthy individuals. Repeated subsampling changed both the strength of the expansion versus patch-test correlation and the threshold at which that correlation became significant. The number of PT1 expanded TCRs positively correlated with patch test score, significant at thresholds 8, 16 and 32 but not 4. DPC sensitization did not change the number of TCRs with a frequency above 1 in 1000, and there was no evidence of changes in global repertoire structure. Compared with pre-sensitization or healthy control sets, expanded TCRs formed significantly more large CDR3 similarity clusters, which is consistent with antigen-driven responses.

To prepare the library, RACE was applied. Sequencing instrument: NextSeq 500. During library preparation, unique molecular identifiers were attached to individual cDNA molecules so that TCRs could be counted quantitatively and reproducibly. Each blood RNA sample was used to sequence both TCR alpha and TCR beta chains. The source study handled its data this way. Samples had a median of roughly 99,000 TCRs, with a range from roughly 20,000 to 690,600. The Decombinator software suite was used to annotate V, J and CDR3 in the TCR reads. For PS versus PT1 abundance plots, all samples were subsampled to the same number of TCRs (28,000). TCRs were defined as expanded if absent before sensitization and observed at least eight times at the 2-week time point. TCRdb reanalyzed the raw reads on its own, using fastp at Q25 for trimming and MiXCR for clone calling, and kept in-frame beta chains. Rows are unified per CDR3 protein, each entry keeping the most common DNA and genes. TCRdb's processing, not the study's, gives the V and J calls here. Counted in this sample were around 300,000 distinct CDR3 sequences; around 7% of them appeared once. The ten most abundant clones make up 1.2% of the sample.

Spanning cysteine to phenylalanine, the CDR3 consists of 13 amino acids. This entry keeps only the CDR3 DNA: 39 bases, framed from base 1. The germline V gene specifies MNHEY as CDR1 and SVGAGI as CDR2. Deletion took 4 bases off V and 4 bases off J, with a span of 10 bases between the germline ends. This clonotype was found a few times. The target of this receptor is not known. Base qualities are not at hand, and no much larger clone is one base apart. This sample's time point label indicates: pre-sensitization, week 0. Taken with the paper, the label for treatment or condition translates to: therapeutic diphenylcyclopropenone sensitization with weekly scalp DPC. At each patch-test visit, blood was drawn before the patch test was applied. Eligible patients were aged 18 to 70, diagnosed with alopecia, deemed suitable for DPC therapy, and excluded if pregnant. Total RNA was isolated from unfractionated whole blood collected in Tempus Blood RNA tubes.

Here the sequenced sample was whole blood, taken in connection with sensitization to the hapten diphenylcyclopropenone (DPC). The clonotype comes from a young man with alopecia areata. Some clones in this sample may be carry-over from other donors' samples. Here the chain combines TRBV6-5 and TRBJ1-1, with the D gene not confidently named. The sequenced DNA is TGTGCCAGCAGTTTCAAGGCCACCACTGAAGCTTTCTTT. Its protein product is CASSFKATTEAFF.